This T cell receptor (beta chain) appears in the sequencing data of a study of T cell responses to AZD1222 COVID-19 vaccine. Study-level results: Females made up more of the donors, who were largely white British, and clonal diversity may have come out too low.

As to this clone: No antigen is known for it.

Clones were sequenced by immunoSEQ multiplex PCR, and TCRdb holds only the in-frame ones, with some missing. The table includes about 100,000 clones, less than 90% detected once. With 3 bases clipped from V and 6 bases from J, the junction kept 5 bases outside the gene matches. Germline V gene lookup returns CDR1 SGHRS and CDR2 YFSETQ. The CDR3 length is 13 residues. The material was peripheral blood, obtained on day 0 of AZD1222 vaccination. This sequence joins TRBV5-1 and TRBJ2-7; 8 nucleotides agree with TRBD2. This receptor was taken from an adult in good health. CDR3 loop: CASSYQRESEQYF. DNA of the CDR3: TGCGCCAGCAGCTACCAGCGGGAGTCCGAGCAGTACTTC.